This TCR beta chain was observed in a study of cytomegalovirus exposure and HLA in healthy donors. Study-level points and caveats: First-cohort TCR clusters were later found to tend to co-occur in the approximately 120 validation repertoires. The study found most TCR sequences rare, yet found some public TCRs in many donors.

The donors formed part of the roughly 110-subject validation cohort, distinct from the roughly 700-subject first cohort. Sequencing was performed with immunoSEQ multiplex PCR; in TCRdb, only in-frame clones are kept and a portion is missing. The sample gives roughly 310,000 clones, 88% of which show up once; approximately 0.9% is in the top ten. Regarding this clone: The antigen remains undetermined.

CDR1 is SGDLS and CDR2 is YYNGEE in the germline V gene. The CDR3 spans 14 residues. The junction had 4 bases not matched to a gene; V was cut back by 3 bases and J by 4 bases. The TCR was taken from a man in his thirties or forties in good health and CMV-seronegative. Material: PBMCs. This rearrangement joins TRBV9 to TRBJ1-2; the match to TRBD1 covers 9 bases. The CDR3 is CASSAGQGLYGYTF. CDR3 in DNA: TGTGCCAGCAGCGCGGGACAGGGCCTCTATGGCTACACCTTC.